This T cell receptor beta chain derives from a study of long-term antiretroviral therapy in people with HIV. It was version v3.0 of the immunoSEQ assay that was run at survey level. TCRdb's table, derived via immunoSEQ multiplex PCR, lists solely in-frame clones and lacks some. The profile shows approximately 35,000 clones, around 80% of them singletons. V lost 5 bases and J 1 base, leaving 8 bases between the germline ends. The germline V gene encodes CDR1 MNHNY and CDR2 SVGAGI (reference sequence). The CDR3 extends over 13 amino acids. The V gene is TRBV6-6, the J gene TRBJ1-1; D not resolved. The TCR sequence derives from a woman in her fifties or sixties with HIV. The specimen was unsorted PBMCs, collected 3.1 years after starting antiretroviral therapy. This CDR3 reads CASSPPGNTEAFF. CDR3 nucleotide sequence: TGTGCCAGCAGTCCCCCCGGGAACACTGAAGCTTTCTTT.